This record concerns one T cell receptor (beta chain) sequence. There is no known antigen for this receptor. It has no much larger one-base neighbor in the sample; base qualities were not kept. The data originate from a study of shared clonotypes between healthy human individuals (dated by TCRdb to the early 2020s). Broadly, across the study: The cohort included a few men and a couple of women between 18 and 49 years of age. For each donor, CD4 naive and CD4 memory were each given three plates, CD8 naive was given two plates, and CD8 memory was given one plate. To estimate repertoire size and how much clonotype sharing occurs between individuals, the study deeply sequenced the blood TCR repertoires of 4 to 6 healthy adults. Libraries were prepared and TCR repertoires were sequenced by different laboratories using diverse techniques, in order to increase sequencing depth and limit assay-specific biases. Each donor's leukapheresis produced roughly between roughly 0.85 and 9.5 billion PBMCs. Results the study describes overall, beyond this receptor: Incomplete sequencing was indicated by rarefaction of sorted-subset datasets, despite the large sequencing depth. Estimated clonotype richness was generally larger for naive than for memory subsets. Compared with non-shared clonotypes, the clonotypes found in all four sorted-subset donors had higher generation probabilities. Sampling was limited to blood, and TCR repertoires in tissue likely differ from TCR repertoires in blood. Based on pairwise subsampling, the degree of clonotype sharing among donors was expected to be affected by sequencing depth. Because the study included a small number of donors, the genetic and exposure-history diversity represented was limited. When four donors were compared, the shared fraction of clonotypes was about 5.4% for naive CD4, roughly 3.4% for naive CD8, roughly 2.5% for memory CD4, and around 0.4% for memory CD8.

CD8 naive samples were CD45RO-negative cells positively selected for CCR7, giving a CD45RA+CCR7+ population that excluded TemRA cells. Healthy HIV-negative adults with no recently reported acute infections or vaccinations were included as donors. Every donor was a Caucasian adult living in Nashville, Tennessee, USA. After blood collection by leukapheresis, PBMCs were isolated using Ficoll-Histopaque density gradient centrifugation and then cryopreserved in the vapor phase of liquid nitrogen. Analytical flow cytometry was used to check the purity and quantity of every magnetically sorted T cell population. Each sorted fraction had its genomic DNA isolated and then quantified by UV absorbance on a Nanodrop 2000c. Using the deep immunoSEQ assay, multiplex PCR amplified TCR CDR3 regions from genomic DNA. For each cell subset, the extracted genomic DNA was distributed evenly across all wells of several immunoSEQ 96-well plates, and each plate served as one replicate. For sorted subsets, roughly 0.2 ug genomic DNA, equal to 25,000 to 35,000 T cell genomes, was loaded into each replicate PCR. Purified libraries were measured with a Qubit 3.0 fluorometer, size-checked on a Bioanalyzer 2100, and measured again with the KAPA Library Quantification kit. Every immunoSEQ 96-well plate was sequenced on a dedicated single-read 150-cycle Illumina NextSeq 550 flow cell. In the paper's pipeline: The immunoSEQ output contained only junctional sequences without quality scores, so filtering could not match that applied to full-length reads. Sequences were annotated with PyIR, a Python wrapper for IgBLAST v1.9, and V/J genes and CDR3 were assigned using IMGT germline references. Reads were removed for weak V/J assignments (E-value above 1e-6), missing CDR3, stop codons, out-of-frame junctions, or ambiguous translated residues. A V3J clonotype was defined by an identical inferred V gene, J gene, and CDR3 amino acid sequence. Percentage overlap between repertoires was computed as shared unique clonotypes divided by the size of the smaller repertoire. Three approaches were used to assess repertoire richness: RTK rarefaction, the Chao1 estimator, and Recon v2.1 estimates of unobserved clonotypes. Generation probabilities for all TCRbeta clonotypes obtained by the gDNA method from several donors were computed using OLGA. What TCRdb holds here is the immuneACCESS table cut down to in-frame rearrangements. Part of the clones is not present; checked against another copy, under half of the missing clones reflect an unresolved V gene, and the others are unexplained. The DNA gave D and trimming, while V, J and clone size come from that table. The sample table holds just over 2,000,000 clones, of which 85% to 95% were seen once. Clones ranked in the top ten supply approximately 1.2% of the sample.

Per the germline V gene, SNHLY is the CDR1 and FYNNEI is the CDR2. V was cut back by 9 bases and J by 0 bases, leaving a gap of 12 bases between them. The CDR3 covers 14 residues, taking in both the cysteine and the phenylalanine. This entry keeps only the CDR3 DNA: 42 bases, framed from base 1. The clonotype originates from a young man in good health. The specimen sequenced was naive CD8+ T cells sorted from blood. What this sample's cell subset or site label stands for: CD45RA+CCR7+. The chain uses TRBV2 and TRBJ1-5; the D gene lacks a confident call. The nucleotide sequence reads as follows: TGTGCCAGTACCGAGCTAAATAGCAATCAGCCCCAGCATTTT. Protein translation: CASTELNSNQPQHF.